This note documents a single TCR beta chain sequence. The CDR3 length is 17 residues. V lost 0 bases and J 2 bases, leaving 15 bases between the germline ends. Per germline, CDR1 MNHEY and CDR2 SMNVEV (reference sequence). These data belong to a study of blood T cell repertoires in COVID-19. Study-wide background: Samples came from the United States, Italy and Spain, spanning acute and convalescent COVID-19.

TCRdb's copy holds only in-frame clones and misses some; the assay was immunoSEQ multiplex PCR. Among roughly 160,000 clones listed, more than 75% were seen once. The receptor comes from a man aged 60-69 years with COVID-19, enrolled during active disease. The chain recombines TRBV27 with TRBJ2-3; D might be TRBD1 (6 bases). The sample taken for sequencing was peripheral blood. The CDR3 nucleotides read TGTGCCAGCAGTTTATCGGGGACATCCCTTCCCACAGATACGCAGTATTTT. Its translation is CASSLSGTSLPTDTQYF.